What follows are 11 T cell receptor beta chains derived from one specimen sequenced in a study of preoperative IRX-2 immunotherapy in early breast cancer. The data were produced by immunoSEQ multiplex PCR, yet TCRdb's version contains in-frame clones alone and is incomplete. The table shows over 55,000 clones, with around 94% occurring only once. Treatment denoted: preoperative locoregional IRX-2 cytokine immunotherapy. The material was obtained from a patient treated with IRX-2 immunotherapy. These receptors originate from a human donor with breast cancer.

The rearrangement links TRBV7-3 to TRBJ2-2, with no clear D. The germline V and J ends were trimmed by 0 bases and 0 bases, with 8 bases remaining between them. This CDR3 region has 16 residues. Germline CDR1 is SGHTA and CDR2 is FQGTGA. In DNA form, the CDR3 reads TGTGCCAGCAGCTTAACGGGCGGCGCGAACACCGGGGAGCTGTTTTTT. It specifies CASSLTGGANTGELFF. Full variable domain (outside the CDR3, taken from reference TRBV7-3 and TRBJ2-2): GAGVSQTPSNKVTEKGKYVELRCDPISGHTALYWYRQSLGQGPEFLIYFQGTGAADDSGLPNDRFFAVRPEGSVSTLKIQRTERGDSAVYLCASSLTGGANTGELFFGEGSRLTVL.

The chain's CDR3 is CSVPGRDPNSPLHF. The CDR3 DNA reads TGCAGCGTTCCCGGGCGGGACCCTAATTCACCCCTCCACTTT. The rearrangement joins TRBV29-1 to TRBJ1-6; the D gene is possibly TRBD1 (5 bases). Germline V gene data show CDR1 as SQVTM and CDR2 as ANQGSEA. This CDR3 comprises 14 residues. Trimming pared 5 bases from V and 6 bases from J, leaving 14 bases between.

V and J are TRBV11-2 and TRBJ2-5; 7 bases align to TRBD2. The CDR3 is made up of 17 amino acids. Germline assignment: CDR1 SGHAT and CDR2 FQNNGV. Losses at the gene ends were 1 base for V and 1 base for J; bases not matched to a gene: 9. The CDR3: CASSLGVQRGVQETQYF. CDR3 bases: TGTGCCAGCAGCTTAGGGGTCCAGCGGGGTGTCCAAGAGACCCAGTACTTC.

The rearrangement links TRBV19 to TRBJ2-1, with D possibly TRBD1 on 5 matching bases. Trimming took 6 bases from V and 4 from J, leaving 16 bases between them. Germline values: CDR1 LNHDA, CDR2 SQIVND (reference sequence). CDR3 size: 15 residues. The CDR3: CASSAAPGLYNEQFF. CDR3 in DNA: TGTGCCAGTAGCGCCGCCCCAGGGCTATACAATGAGCAGTTCTTC.

The chain is built from TRBV9 and TRBJ2-1, with 11 bases matching TRBD2. The germline CDR1 and CDR2 sequences are SGDLS and YYNGEE. With 0 bases clipped from V and 8 bases from J, the junction kept 7 bases outside the gene matches. CDR3 length equals 16 residues. The DNA of the CDR3 is TGTGCCAGCAGCGTAGTAATAGCGGGAGGGCCAGATGAGCAGTTCTTC. Its translation: CASSVVIAGGPDEQFF.

V usage is TRBV7-9 and J usage is TRBJ1-1; unclear D gene. CDR1 and CDR2 (germline): SEHNR, FQNEAQ (reference sequence). There are 11 residues in the CDR3. V gave up 3 bases and J gave up 3 bases, with 2 bases separating them. CDR3 sequence reads: CASSFDTEAFF. CDR3 DNA: TGTGCCAGCAGCTTTGACACTGAAGCTTTCTTT. Filled out from reference TRBV7-9 and TRBJ1-1, the complete variable domain reads DTGVSQNPRHKITKRGQNVTFRCDPISEHNRLYWYRQTLGQGPEFLTYFQNEAQLEKSRLLSDRFSAERPKGSFSTLEIQRTEQGDSAMYLCASSFDTEAFFGQGTRLTVV.

The genes are TRBV7-2 and TRBJ2-5; D is unclear. With 5 bases removed from V and 5 bases from J, the gap between germline ends came to 18 bases. The CDR3 sequence is 15 residues long. Germline V lookup: CDR1 SGHTA, CDR2 FQGNSA. CDR3 coding DNA: TGTGCCAGCAGCCCCCCACTCCGTGTGGGTGAGACCCAGTACTTC. As protein: CASSPPLRVGETQYF. Complete variable domain (other parts from reference TRBV7-2 and TRBJ2-5): GAGVSQSPSNKVTEKGKDVELRCDPISGHTALYWYRQSLGQGLEFLIYFQGNSAPDKSGLPSDRFSAERTGGSVSTLTIQRTQQEDSAVYLCASSPPLRVGETQYFGPGTRLLVL.

The chain uses TRBV6-5 and TRBJ1-1; maybe TRBD1 (5 bases). CDR1 is MNHEY, CDR2 SVGAGI, per germline. Trimming stripped 5 bases from V and 11 bases from J, with 24 bases between. The CDR3 is 15 residues long. CDR3 nucleotide sequence: TGTGCCAGCAGTAGGAGTTCCCGTAGGCAGGGTGATGCTTTCTTT. Protein product: CASSRSSRRQGDAFF.

The chain employs TRBV7-8 and TRBJ1-1, with D maybe TRBD1 (5 bases). Germline V gene lookup returns CDR1 SGHVS and CDR2 FQNEAQ. V was trimmed by 5 bases and J by 0 bases, leaving 10 bases between them. CDR3 length equals 14 residues. CDR3 nucleotides: TGTGCCAGCAGCCCACTGACAGTGAACACTGAAGCTTTCTTT. Translation gives CASSPLTVNTEAFF.

The chain links TRBV7-2 to TRBJ2-2, with D maybe TRBD1 (6 bases). The germline CDR1 and CDR2 sequences are SGHTA and FQGNSA. The length of the CDR3 is 15 residues. Trimming shortened V by 2 bases and J by 3 bases, and 10 bases separated the two germline ends. CDR3 nucleotide sequence: TGTGCCAGCAGCTTATCCCAGGGGTACACCGGGGAGCTGTTTTTT. It codes for CASSLSQGYTGELFF.

The chain recombines TRBV4-3 with TRBJ1-2, with unresolved D. V shed 0 bases and J shed 0 bases, with 8 bases lying between them. Germline lookup yields CDR1 LGHNA and CDR2 YSLEER. The CDR3 sequence is 15 residues long. The CDR3 DNA follows: TGCGCCAGCAGCCAAGACGCAGGCCCTAACTATGGCTACACCTTC. Translation gives CASSQDAGPNYGYTF.